One sample yielded the 21 T cell receptor beta chains listed below, sequenced in a study of T-cell reconstitution after alpha-beta-depleted transplantation in children. It was with unique molecular identifiers that the TCRbeta library was prepared. TCRdb processed the PCR reads anew with MiXCR; each CDR3 protein has one entry. The sample shows about 400,000 distinct CDR3 sequences, 20% of them seen only once. Sequencing was performed on PBMCs from the stem cell graft donor, taken from the stem cell graft. Source of these receptors: a human donor who donated a stem cell graft to a child with acute myeloid leukemia.

This clonotype was found a few times. The genes are TRBV12-3 or TRBV12-4 and TRBJ2-5, with unresolved D. The V and J ends lost 3 bases and 5 bases respectively, with 7 bases between them. The CDR3 spans 12 residues. CDR3: CASSFSAETQYF. As DNA, the CDR3 is TGTGCCAGCAGTTTCTCGGCGGAGACCCAGTACTTC.

The CDR3 spells CASSQGLAGVNYEQYF. The CDR3 DNA sequence: TGTGCCAGCAGCCAAGGACTAGCGGGAGTTAACTACGAGCAGTACTTC. The chain employs TRBV3-1 and TRBJ2-7; 12 positions agree with TRBD2. The CDR3 loop spans 16 amino acids. Trimming at V came to 1 base and at J to 3 bases, leaving 4 bases not matched to a gene. The germline CDR1 and CDR2 sequences are LGHDT and YNNKEL (reference sequence).

The V gene is TRBV12-3 or TRBV12-4, the J gene TRBJ2-2; D gene unclear. CDR3 length equals 15 residues. The V end lost 3 bases, the J end lost 4 bases, and 12 bases lay between the germline ends. The CDR3 nucleotides read TGTGCCAGCAGTTTGGTAGGGTGGCCCACCGGGGAGCTGTTTTTT. Translation: CASSLVGWPTGELFF.

The V and J genes are TRBV20-1 and TRBJ2-1, with 9 bases that match TRBD2. The germline V gene encodes CDR1 DFQATT and CDR2 SNEGSKA (reference sequence). The CDR3 has 13 amino acids. J was trimmed by 6 bases and V by 2 bases; bases with no gene match: 2. The CDR3 DNA follows: TGCAGTGCTAGACGGACTAGCGTCAATGAGCAGTTCTTC. The encoded protein is CSARRTSVNEQFF.

A few counts support this clonotype. V is TRBV20-1 and J is TRBJ2-1; a possible D gene is TRBD2 (5 bases). CDR1 and CDR2 from the germline V gene are DFQATT and SNEGSKA (reference sequence). This CDR3 comprises 15 residues. V lost 0 bases and J 5 bases, leaving 14 bases between the germline ends. The CDR3 protein is CSARDRIAQNNEQFF. CDR3 sequence (DNA): TGCAGTGCTAGAGATAGGATAGCGCAGAACAATGAGCAGTTCTTC.

This clonotype was seen more than once but under ten times. The rearrangement joins TRBV9 to TRBJ1-1; TRBD1 matches 8 bases. J lost 2 bases, V lost 0 bases, and 9 bases had no gene match. CDR1 is SGDLS, CDR2 YYNGEE, per germline. The CDR3 runs 17 residues. The chain's CDR3 is CASSVGPTGDLNTEAFF. The CDR3 region has the DNA TGTGCCAGCAGCGTAGGTCCGACAGGGGACCTCAACACTGAAGCTTTCTTT.

This clonotype appeared a few times. The V and J genes are TRBV10-3 and TRBJ1-4; D ambiguous. V gave up 3 bases and J gave up 8 bases, with 10 bases separating them. Germline V gives CDR1 ENHRY, CDR2 SYGVKD. CDR3 length equals 13 residues. The CDR3 reads CAISDGEREKLFF. CDR3 nucleotide sequence: TGTGCCATCAGTGATGGGGAGCGGGAAAAACTGTTTTTT.

The chain is built from TRBV25-1 and TRBJ2-7; D unclear. Germline CDR1 reads MGHDK; CDR2 reads SYGVNS. This CDR3 comprises 15 residues. V was shortened by 1 base and J by 0 bases, with 10 bases between the two germline ends. The CDR3 loop is CASSESAASSYEQYF. The CDR3 nucleotides read TGTGCCAGCAGTGAATCGGCGGCTTCCTCCTACGAGCAGTACTTC.

This clonotype was seen a handful of times. The chain recombines TRBV6-1 with TRBJ2-3, with 15 positions matching TRBD2. Losses at the gene ends were 6 bases for V and 5 bases for J; bases not matched to a gene: 9. Germline assignment: CDR1 MNHNS and CDR2 SASEGT. CDR3 size: 17 residues. This CDR3 is CASRSPGLAGGIDTQYF. The CDR3, as DNA: TGTGCCAGCAGAAGCCCGGGACTAGCGGGAGGAATAGATACGCAGTATTTT.

This clonotype was picked up a small number of times. The chain uses TRBV7-2 and TRBJ1-5; the D gene is possibly TRBD1 (5 bases). Trimming took off 5 bases at V and 2 bases at J, with 13 bases between the two ends. The V gene's germline CDR1 is SGHTA and CDR2 FQGNSA. This CDR3 has 15 amino acids. This CDR3 is CASSAGGYGNQPQHF. Written as DNA, the CDR3 is TGTGCCAGCAGCGCCGGGGGGTACGGCAATCAGCCCCAGCATTTT.

This clonotype appeared many times. The V call is TRBV29-1, the J call TRBJ2-5; 9 bases are shared with TRBD2. With 6 bases clipped from V and 2 bases from J, the junction kept 4 bases outside the gene matches. CDR1 SQVTM and CDR2 ANQGSEA come from the germline V gene. The CDR3 is 13 residues long. This CDR3 is CSVGTSNQETQYF. The CDR3 nucleotides are TGCAGCGTCGGGACTAGCAATCAAGAGACCCAGTACTTC.

The CDR3 here is CSGGSRKTQYF. In DNA form, the CDR3 reads TGCAGTGGGGGTAGCAGGAAGACCCAGTACTTC. The chain joins TRBV20-1 to TRBJ2-5, with D unclear. The germline V gene has CDR1 DFQATT and CDR2 SNEGSKA (reference sequence). The length of the CDR3 is 11 residues. Trimming removed 7 bases from V and 6 bases from J, with 12 bases in between.

The table lists this clonotype with a few counts. J is TRBJ2-3 and V is TRBV11-2; unclear D gene. Germline V gene lookup returns CDR1 SGHAT and CDR2 FQNNGV. Trimming pared 0 bases from V and 6 bases from J, leaving 10 bases between. The CDR3 runs 14 residues. The CDR3 nucleotides read TGTGCCAGCAGCTTAGATGGCCCCTGGGATACGCAGTATTTT. The encoded protein is CASSLDGPWDTQYF.

The V gene is TRBV5-1, the J gene TRBJ2-1; D may be TRBD1 (6 bases). V was clipped by 7 bases and J by 5 bases, with 16 bases between them. Germline loops: CDR1 SGHRS, CDR2 YFSETQ. The CDR3 totals 14 residues. CDR3 protein: CASSPGDADNEQFF. CDR3 nucleotides: TGCGCCAGCTCCCCAGGGGACGCCGACAATGAGCAGTTCTTC. The variable domain in full, with the rest retrieved from reference TRBV5-1 and TRBJ2-1, is KAGVTQTPRYLIKTRGQQVTLSCSPISGHRSVSWYQQTPGQGLQFLFEYFSETQRNKGNFPGRFSGRQFSNSRSEMNVSTLELGDSALYLCASSPGDADNEQFFGPGTRLTVL.

This clonotype was counted between two and nine times. V usage is TRBV7-2 and J usage is TRBJ2-6; D unclear. The CDR3 covers 16 residues. Looked up from germline, CDR1 is SGHTA and CDR2 is FQGNSA. The V end was cut by 1 base, the J end by 4 bases, with 11 bases between. CDR3 DNA: TGTGCCAGCAGCTTAGTCCGGGTCTCCGGGGCCAACGTCCTGACTTTC. Translation: CASSLVRVSGANVLTF. The variable domain in full, completed from reference TRBV7-2 and TRBJ2-6, reads GAGVSQSPSNKVTEKGKDVELRCDPISGHTALYWYRQSLGQGLEFLIYFQGNSAPDKSGLPSDRFSAERTGGSVSTLTIQRTQQEDSAVYLCASSLVRVSGANVLTFGAGSRLTVL.

This clonotype occurred many times. This chain uses TRBV20-1 with TRBJ2-7, with a weak D call TRBD1 (6 bases). The CDR3 length is 12 residues. CDR1 and CDR2 (germline): DFQATT, SNEGSKA (reference sequence). With 0 bases removed from V and 9 bases from J, the gap between germline ends came to 12 bases. The chain's CDR3 is CSARDTEQGQYF. The CDR3 DNA sequence: TGCAGTGCTAGAGACACAGAACAGGGGCAGTACTTC.

The sample holds many counts of this clonotype. This chain joins TRBV29-1 and TRBJ2-7, with D perhaps assigned TRBD1 or TRBD2 (7 bases each). Germline CDR1 SQVTM, CDR2 ANQGSEA. CDR3 length: 14 amino acids. The ends were cut back, 3 bases at V and 1 base at J, with 13 bases in the middle. Written as DNA, the CDR3 is TGCAGCGTTGAGGAAGCGGGACAGTCCTACGAGCAGTACTTC. Its protein is CSVEEAGQSYEQYF.

This clonotype appeared many times. This chain joins TRBV27 and TRBJ2-1; D may match TRBD1 or TRBD2 (5 bases each). The CDR3 covers 14 residues. Per the germline V gene, CDR1 is MNHEY and CDR2 is SMNVEV (reference sequence). The germline V and J ends were trimmed by 6 bases and 9 bases, with 18 bases remaining between them. As DNA, the CDR3 is TGTGCCAGCAGCCATGAGATACTTGGGGGTGAGCAGTTCTTC. Translating gives CASSHEILGGEQFF.

This clonotype was detected a few times. The chain combines TRBV20-1 with TRBJ2-1; 10 bases line up with TRBD2. Unmatched junction bases numbered 9, after V lost 2 bases and J lost 8 bases. Germline-derived CDR1 and CDR2 are DFQATT and SNEGSKA (reference sequence). The CDR3 extends over 15 amino acids. The CDR3 nucleotides are TGCAGTGCTAGAACGACGCCTAGCGGGAGCGATGAGCAGTTCTTC. It encodes CSARTTPSGSDEQFF.

The chain carries TRBV4-1 and TRBJ2-7; D remains ambiguous. Trimming removed 0 bases from V and 2 bases from J, with 8 bases in between. Germline CDR1 MGHRA, CDR2 YSYEKL. This CDR3 has 14 residues. The CDR3 DNA reads TGCGCCAGCAGCCAAGATCCAAATACCTACGAGCAGTACTTC. Its protein is CASSQDPNTYEQYF.

The J gene is TRBJ1-2, the V gene TRBV9, with D possibly matching TRBD1 (5 bases). The CDR3 is 15 residues long. The V gene lost 3 bases and the J gene lost 5 bases, with 17 bases spanning the gap. Germline V CDR1 and CDR2: SGDLS, YYNGEE. The CDR3 sequence is CASSASPGRQYGYTF. The CDR3 DNA sequence: TGTGCCAGCAGCGCATCCCCCGGGAGACAGTATGGCTACACCTTC. Looking up the rest from reference TRBV9 and TRBJ1-2 gives the full variable domain: DSGVTQTPKHLITATGQRVTLRCSPRSGDLSVYWYQQSLDQGLQFLIQYYNGEERAKGNILERFSAQQFPDLHSELNLSSLELGDSALYFCASSASPGRQYGYTFGSGTRLTVV.